The rows below give T cell receptor beta chains drawn from one sample of a study of T cells after posttransplantation cyclophosphamide. The data were produced by immunoSEQ multiplex PCR, yet TCRdb's version contains in-frame clones alone and is incomplete. The sample lists about 6,500 clones, roughly 77% occurring once. This material consisted of PBMCs, taken about 1,500 days after allogeneic stem cell transplant with posttransplant cyclophosphamide. These receptors were collected from a male patient between 25 and 39 years old who received an allogeneic stem cell transplant from a related donor, was CMV-positive, and had acute GVHD only. Some T cells may possibly be graft donor cells. CDR3s include the opening cysteine and the closing phenylalanine or tryptophan. The order of the fields is D gene, clone size, V gene, J gene, CDR3 DNA, CDR3 protein. A D gene is named only where the DNA matches it firmly. The size of a clone is reported for some rows only, either as once, few or many, or as a class for expanded clones.

>.|.|TRBV28|TRBJ1-1
TGTGCCAGCACAATGGTGGGTGGAGTAGCTTTCTTT
CASTMVGGVAFF
>.|.|TRBV11-2|TRBJ2-2
TGTGCCAGCAGCGCTCGGACAGAGCTAAACACCGGGGAGCTGTTTTTT
CASSARTELNTGELFF
>TRBD1|.|TRBV6-5|TRBJ1-2
TGTGCCAGCACCAATGCGCAGGGGGCGATAGGTGGCTACACCTTC
CASTNAQGAIGGYTF
>.|.|TRBV7-9|TRBJ2-2
TGTGCCAGCAGCCCGTCTATGAACACCGGGGAGCTGTTTTTT
CASSPSMNTGELFF
>.|.|TRBV15|TRBJ1-5
TGTGCCACCAGCAGAGGTCGGGGGATCGGTGGCAATCAGCCCCAGCATTTT
CATSRGRGIGGNQPQHF
>TRBD2|.|TRBV27|TRBJ2-3
TGTGCCAGCAGTGCCGGGGTAGCGGGGGGGCTGGCAGATACGCAGTATTTT
CASSAGVAGGLADTQYF
>.|.|TRBV5-6|TRBJ2-2
TGTGCCAGCAGCAGAGGCAGGGCGAACACCGGGGAGCTGTTTTTT
CASSRGRANTGELFF
>.|.|TRBV7-2|TRBJ1-4
TGTGCCAGCAGCTTAGACAGGGTTAATGAAAAACTGTTTTTT
CASSLDRVNEKLFF
>TRBD1|.|TRBV7-2|TRBJ1-3
TGTGCCAGCAGCGCTGACAGGGTGTCTGGAAACACCATATATTTT
CASSADRVSGNTIYF
>TRBD1|few|TRBV19|TRBJ1-6
TGTGCCAGTAGCACAACAGGGGCGAACTATAATTCACCCCTCCACTTT
CASSTTGANYNSPLHF
>TRBD1|.|TRBV4-3|TRBJ1-1
TGCGCCAGCAGCCTCTGGACAGGGGGGAACACTGAAGCTTTCTTT
CASSLWTGGNTEAFF
>.|.|TRBV28|TRBJ1-3
TGTGCCAGCAGTTTAGCAGGGGCCTCTGGAAACACCATATATTTT
CASSLAGASGNTIYF
>.|few|TRBV19|TRBJ2-1
TGTGCCAGTAGTATCGGTTTCTCCTACAATGAGCAGTTCTTC
CASSIGFSYNEQFF
>TRBD1|.|TRBV30|TRBJ1-1
TGTGCCTGGAGTGGAGGGACAGGGGGCCACACTGAAGCTTTCTTT
CAWSGGTGGHTEAFF
>.|.|TRBV25-1|TRBJ1-1
TGTGCCAGCAGTGATTACGCAGGGGCCACTGAAGCTTTCTTT
CASSDYAGATEAFF
>TRBD2|once|TRBV9|TRBJ2-7
TGTGCCAGCAGCAGGGGCGGGACTAGCCCCGACGAGCAGTACTTC
CASSRGGTSPDEQYF
>.|.|TRBV9|TRBJ2-1
TGTGCCAGCAGCGTACGGCAACTCGGCGGGAATGAGCAGTTCTTC
CASSVRQLGGNEQFF
>.|large|TRBV5-6|TRBJ1-6
TGTGCCAGCAGTGGGGGCGTCGCAGCCTTCAGCTCCTATAATTCACCCCTCCACTTT
CASSGGVAAFSSYNSPLHF
>.|.|TRBV29-1|TRBJ1-2
TGCAGCGTTGAAGATTCCCCCATCCTAGGCTACACCTTC
CSVEDSPILGYTF
>.|.|TRBV9|TRBJ2-3
TGTGCCAGCAGCGTAGTAGGGAGAGAGGCAGATACGCAGTATTTT
CASSVVGREADTQYF
>.|few|TRBV7-2|TRBJ2-7
TGTGCCAGCAGCTTCGGAGGGCTCGGCTACGAGCAGTACTTC
CASSFGGLGYEQYF
>TRBD1|few|TRBV11-1|TRBJ2-1
TGTGCCAGCAGCTCCTGGGACAGGGGGCCGAATGAGCAGTTCTTC
CASSSWDRGPNEQFF